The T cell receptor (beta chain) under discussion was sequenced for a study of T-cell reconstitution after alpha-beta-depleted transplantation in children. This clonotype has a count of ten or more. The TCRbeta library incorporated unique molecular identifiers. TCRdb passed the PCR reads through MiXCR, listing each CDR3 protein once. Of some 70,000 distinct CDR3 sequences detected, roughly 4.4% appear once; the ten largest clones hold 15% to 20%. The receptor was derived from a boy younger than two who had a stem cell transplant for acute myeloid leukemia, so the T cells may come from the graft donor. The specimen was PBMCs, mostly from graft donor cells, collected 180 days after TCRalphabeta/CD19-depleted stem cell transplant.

The CDR3 nucleotides are TGTGCCAGCAGCTTAGTTCACATACAGGCGACGAACACTGAAGCTTTCTTT. Its translation is CASSLVHIQATNTEAFF. The rearrangement joins TRBV7-2 to TRBJ1-1, with D possibly TRBD1 on 5 matching bases. Germline-derived CDR1 and CDR2 are SGHTA and FQGNSA. The CDR3 length is 17 residues. The V end lost 1 base, the J end lost 1 base, and 16 bases lay between the germline ends.